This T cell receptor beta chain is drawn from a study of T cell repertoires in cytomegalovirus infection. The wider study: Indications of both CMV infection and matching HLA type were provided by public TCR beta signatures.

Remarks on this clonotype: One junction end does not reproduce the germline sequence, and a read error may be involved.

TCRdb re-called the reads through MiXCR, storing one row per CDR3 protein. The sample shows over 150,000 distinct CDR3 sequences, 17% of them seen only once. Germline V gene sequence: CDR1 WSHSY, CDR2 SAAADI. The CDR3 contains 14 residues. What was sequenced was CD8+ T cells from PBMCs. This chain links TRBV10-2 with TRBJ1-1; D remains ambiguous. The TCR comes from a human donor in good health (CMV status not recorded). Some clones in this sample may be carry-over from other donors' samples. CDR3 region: CACSEDGMNTEAFF. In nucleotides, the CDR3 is TGCGCCTGCAGTGAAGACGGGATGAACACTGAAGCTTTCTTT.